This paragraph covers one T cell receptor beta chain sequence. A much larger clonotype is one base distant, so this may be a read error. The data originate from a study of blood T cells in healthy people across ages. This CDR3 contains 15 residues. The second PCR ran roughly 6 to 12 cycles with a sample-barcoded 5' primer and J-beta primers. A template-switch adaptor containing 12 random nucleotides labeled each cDNA molecule. TCRdb reprocessed the 5' RACE reads via MiXCR and lists one record per CDR3 protein. The sample lists 700,000 or so distinct CDR3 sequences; 35% to 50% were seen once. The sequence came from an elderly man in good health. Input material: blood. This chain connects TRBV12-3 or TRBV12-4 to TRBJ2-7; 11 bases fit TRBD2. The CDR3 reads CASSHPSGRSCEQYF. The CDR3 DNA reads TGTGCCAGCAGCCACCCTAGCGGGAGGTCCTGCGAGCAGTACTTC.